The next 8 T cell receptor beta chains were all read from a single sample in a study of T cell repertoires in cytomegalovirus infection. One entry per CDR3 protein results from TCRdb running MiXCR on the reads. The table shows approximately 400,000 distinct CDR3 sequences, with about 33% occurring only once. Sample: PBMCs. The receptors originated from a human donor in good health (CMV status not recorded). Some clones in this sample may be carry-over from other donors' samples.

This clonotype was recorded many times. The chain has TRBV7-2 and TRBJ2-1; TRBD2 matches 9 bases. The CDR3 extends over 16 amino acids. Germline assignment: CDR1 SGHTA and CDR2 FQGNSA. V was pared by 2 bases and J by 5 bases, with 7 bases of the junction left unmatched. CDR3 nucleotides: TGTGCCAGCAGCTTAATGAGAAGCGGGGGGAACAATGAGCAGTTCTTC. The encoded protein is CASSLMRSGGNNEQFF.

This clonotype was counted many times. The chain joins TRBV7-6 to TRBJ1-1, with D tentatively TRBD1 (5 bases). V gave up 3 bases and J gave up 5 bases, with 10 bases separating them. The CDR3 is 13 residues long. Germline CDR1 SGHVS, CDR2 FNYEAQ. The CDR3 loop reads CASSLGGETEAFF. The CDR3 bases are TGTGCCAGCAGCTTGGGAGGGGAAACTGAAGCTTTCTTT.

V is TRBV6-2 or TRBV6-3 and J is TRBJ1-1; 8 bases agree with TRBD1. V shed 0 bases, J shed 1 base, and the junction held 7 bases outside the gene matches. This CDR3 spans 17 amino acids. Per the germline V gene, CDR1 is MNHEY and CDR2 is SVGEGT. As DNA, the CDR3 is TGTGCCAGCAGTTACTCCACAGGGGGGGAAAGGAACACTGAAGCTTTCTTT. It encodes CASSYSTGGERNTEAFF.

This clonotype was seen only once. The V and J genes are TRBV4-1 and TRBJ2-7; possibly TRBD1 or TRBD2 for D (5 bases each). With 4 bases removed from V and 0 bases from J, the gap between germline ends came to 10 bases. This CDR3 has 14 amino acids. Germline V gene lookup returns CDR1 MGHRA and CDR2 YSYEKL. The CDR3, as DNA: TGCGCCAGCAGCCTGGGACGTACCTCCTACGAGCAGTACTTC. It translates to CASSLGRTSYEQYF.

This clonotype was detected many times. J is TRBJ2-1 and V is TRBV7-2; TRBD2 matches at 8 bases. CDR1 is SGHTA, CDR2 FQGNSA, per germline. The CDR3 extends over 15 amino acids. V dropped 4 bases and J dropped 6; count of bases not matched to a gene: 8. CDR3 in DNA: TGTGCCAGCAGCTGGGAGGGGCTAGCGGGCAATGAGCAGTTCTTC. Protein: CASSWEGLAGNEQFF.

This clonotype was seen only a few times. The gene calls are TRBV12-5 and TRBJ1-1; no clear D gene. Germline V lookup: CDR1 LGHNT, CDR2 FRNRAP. The CDR3 runs to 15 residues. Deletions cut 5 bases from V and 4 bases from J, with 17 bases between. The CDR3 loop reads CASGPNVRDGTEAFF. CDR3 nucleotide sequence: TGTGCTAGTGGTCCCAACGTAAGGGATGGCACTGAAGCTTTCTTT.

This clonotype has just a few counts. This sequence joins TRBV6-2 or TRBV6-3 and TRBJ2-5, with D maybe TRBD2 (6 bases). Germline values: CDR1 MNHEY, CDR2 SVGEGT. The CDR3 is made up of 14 amino acids. Trimming removed 2 bases at V and 5 bases at J, with 12 bases between. CDR3 amino acids: CASSYAGLLETQYF. The CDR3 DNA sequence: TGTGCCAGCAGTTACGCGGGGCTGTTGGAGACCCAGTACTTC.

The chain has TRBV24-1 and TRBJ1-2; 12 bases are a match to TRBD1. J gave up 4 bases and V 3 bases, and 8 bases lay outside the gene matches. CDR1 KGHDR and CDR2 SFDVKD come from the germline V gene. This CDR3 is 17 amino acids long. The CDR3 nucleotides read TGTGCCACCAGTGATCAAGCGGGGACAGGGGGCTTCTATGGCTACACCTTC. Translating it yields CATSDQAGTGGFYGYTF.